This entry lists 24 T cell receptor beta chains sequenced from one sample in a study of PD-L1 blockade in urothelial cancer. TCRdb's copy holds only in-frame clones and misses some; the assay was immunoSEQ multiplex PCR. Of approximately 48,000 clones in the sample, about 86% were seen once. The starting material was PBMCs, obtained around atezolizumab (anti-PD-L1) treatment. The receptors derive from a man between 60 and 75 years old with urothelial cancer.

This chain links TRBV28 with TRBJ2-3; 7 nucleotides match TRBD1. V shed 6 bases and J 1 base; nucleotides not matched to a gene: 7. The CDR3 runs 15 residues. Germline CDR1 is MDHEN and CDR2 is SYDVKM. The CDR3 coding sequence is TGTGCCAGCAGCTCTCCCGGACAGGGCACAGATACGCAGTATTTT. The encoded protein is CASSSPGQGTDTQYF.

The chain uses TRBV4-1 and TRBJ2-7; 9 bases match TRBD1. Germline CDR1 reads MGHRA; CDR2 reads YSYEKL. CDR3 length: 15 residues. Trimming took 4 bases from V and 1 from J; bases not matched to a gene: 5. DNA of the CDR3: TGCGCCAGCAGCCGGTGGGGGACAGGGTCCTACGAGCAGTACTTC. This gives the protein CASSRWGTGSYEQYF.

In nucleotides, the CDR3 is TGTGCCAGCAGCATAGGACAGGGCTACGAGCAGTACTTC. Translation: CASSIGQGYEQYF. V is TRBV9 and J is TRBJ2-7; 8 bases map to TRBD1. This CDR3 spans 13 amino acids. J lost 3 bases, V lost 4 bases, and 3 bases had no gene match. The germline V gene has CDR1 SGDLS and CDR2 YYNGEE. Complete variable domain (other parts from reference TRBV9 and TRBJ2-7): DSGVTQTPKHLITATGQRVTLRCSPRSGDLSVYWYQQSLDQGLQFLIQYYNGEERAKGNILERFSAQQFPDLHSELNLSSLELGDSALYFCASSIGQGYEQYFGPGTRLTVT.

This chain connects TRBV9 to TRBJ1-2, with D perhaps TRBD1 (5 bases). The CDR3 has 16 amino acids. V was shortened by 4 bases and J by 1 base, with 17 bases between the two germline ends. Germline loops: CDR1 SGDLS, CDR2 YYNGEE. The CDR3 protein is CASSSGGGGVNYGYTF. The CDR3 DNA sequence: TGTGCCAGCAGCTCCGGCGGAGGAGGGGTTAACTATGGCTACACCTTC.

J is TRBJ1-2 and V is TRBV10-3; 9 bases map to TRBD1. In germline, CDR1 is ENHRY, CDR2 SYGVKD. CDR3 size: 17 residues. V shed 0 bases and J 7 bases; nucleotides not matched to a gene: 12. The CDR3 loop is CAISESNLDRGRIGYTF. The CDR3, as DNA: TGTGCCATCAGTGAGTCGAATTTGGACAGGGGTAGAATTGGCTACACCTTC.

This clone was detected only a few times. The rearrangement uses TRBV11-2 and TRBJ2-3; D perhaps matches TRBD2 (6 bases). V lost 5 bases, J lost 5 bases, and 8 bases lay in between. The CDR3 extends over 12 amino acids. Germline V CDR1 and CDR2: SGHAT, FQNNGV. Here the CDR3 reads CASSPGGDTQYF. In DNA, the CDR3 is TGTGCCAGCAGCCCCGGGGGAGATACGCAGTATTTT.

CDR3 amino acids: CALPGGANYGYTF. The CDR3 nucleotides read TGTGCCCTACCCGGGGGAGCTAACTATGGCTACACCTTC. The rearrangement uses TRBV30 and TRBJ1-2; possibly TRBD1 for D (5 bases). The CDR3 contains 13 residues. V dropped 8 bases and J dropped 0 bases, with 13 bases sitting between them. The germline V gene encodes CDR1 GTSNPN and CDR2 SVGIG (reference sequence). The full variable domain, with the rest looked up from reference TRBV30 and TRBJ1-2, is SQTIHQWPATLVQPVGSPLSLECTVEGTSNPNLYWYRQAAGRGLQLLFYSVGIGQISSEVPQNLSASRPQDRQFILSSKKLLLSDSGFYLCALPGGANYGYTFGSGTRLTVV.

A single count supports this clone. The rearrangement joins TRBV19 to TRBJ1-5; D is uncertain. The CDR3 runs to 14 residues. Trimming removed 7 bases at V and 0 bases at J, with 10 bases between. CDR1 is LNHDA, CDR2 SQIVND, per germline (reference sequence). The CDR3 nucleotides are TGTGCCAGTACCAAGAGGGATAGCAATCAGCCCCAGCATTTT. Amino acids: CASTKRDSNQPQHF.

The rearrangement uses TRBV5-8 and TRBJ2-1; 7 bases agree with TRBD2. Trimming at V came to 4 bases and at J to 2 bases, leaving 9 bases not matched to a gene. The germline gives CDR1 SGHTS, CDR2 YDEGEE. CDR3 length equals 16 residues. As DNA, the CDR3 is TGTGCCAGCAGCGAGCGGGGCAGAGGCACCTACAATGAGCAGTTCTTC. As protein: CASSERGRGTYNEQFF.

The table lists this clone with a few counts. J is TRBJ1-5 and V is TRBV7-9; D perhaps matches TRBD1 (5 bases). The germline V and J ends were trimmed by 5 bases and 5 bases, with 13 bases remaining between them. CDR3 size: 14 residues. Looked up from germline, CDR1 is SEHNR and CDR2 is FQNEAQ (reference sequence). CDR3 residues: CASSPRGVDQPQHF. The CDR3 bases are TGTGCCAGCAGCCCCCGGGGGGTCGATCAGCCCCAGCATTTT.

This clone was seen a handful of times. The chain is built from TRBV18 and TRBJ2-7, with 7 bases aligning to TRBD1. CDR1 and CDR2 (germline): KGHSH, LQKENI. The CDR3 is 15 residues long. V lost 4 bases, J lost 0 bases, and 6 bases stayed unmatched. CDR3 sequence reads: CASSQTGYSSYEQYF. As DNA, the CDR3 is TGTGCCAGCTCACAGACAGGGTACTCCTCCTACGAGCAGTACTTC.

The rearrangement joins TRBV7-9 to TRBJ2-5; 7 positions match TRBD2. CDR1 is SEHNR and CDR2 is FQNEAQ in the germline V gene (reference sequence). Trimming removed 6 bases from V and 5 bases from J; junction bases left unmatched: 3. This CDR3 has 12 residues. CDR3 DNA: TGTGCCAGCAGGGGGACTATTGAGACCCAGTACTTC. Protein product: CASRGTIETQYF. Complete variable domain (other parts from reference TRBV7-9 and TRBJ2-5): DTGVSQNPRHKITKRGQNVTFRCDPISEHNRLYWYRQTLGQGPEFLTYFQNEAQLEKSRLLSDRFSAERPKGSFSTLEIQRTEQGDSAMYLCASRGTIETQYFGPGTRLLVL.

The V call is TRBV28, the J call TRBJ1-5; D is ambiguous. Trimming left V 4 bases short and J 0 bases short, with 22 bases between. Looked up from germline, CDR1 is MDHEN and CDR2 is SYDVKM. The CDR3 totals 19 residues. CDR3 nucleotides: TGTGCCAGCAGTTCCCGGCGCCTCCTGGTGGACTATAGCAATCAGCCCCAGCATTTT. Its translation is CASSSRRLLVDYSNQPQHF.

The rearrangement links TRBV29-1 to TRBJ2-1, with TRBD1 matching 11 bases. Germline V lookup: CDR1 SQVTM, CDR2 ANQGSEA. J lost 8 bases, V lost 3 bases, and 6 bases had no gene match. There are 14 residues in the CDR3. CDR3 loop: CSVEGTGGYDEQFF. The CDR3 region has the DNA TGCAGCGTTGAGGGGACAGGGGGTTACGATGAGCAGTTCTTC.

The gene calls are TRBV5-1 and TRBJ1-4, with 7 bases identical to TRBD1. The CDR3 runs 13 residues. Germline loops: CDR1 SGHRS, CDR2 YFSETQ. V trimming: 6 bases; J trimming: 8 bases; junction bases outside the gene matches: 7. CDR3: CASTLQQGEKLFF. CDR3 coding DNA: TGCGCCAGCACCTTACAACAGGGGGAAAAACTGTTTTTT.

V usage is TRBV4-3 and J usage is TRBJ2-3, with 7 bases that match TRBD2. V lost 0 bases and J lost 3; bases outside the gene matches: 9. The CDR3 covers 17 residues. Germline V gives CDR1 LGHNA, CDR2 YSLEER. The CDR3 DNA reads as TGCGCCAGCAGCCAAGATCTCCCGGCGGGAGAGACAGATACGCAGTATTTT. The encoded protein is CASSQDLPAGETDTQYF.

The J gene is TRBJ2-3, the V gene TRBV5-5; possibly TRBD2 for D (6 bases). Germline values: CDR1 SGHKS, CDR2 YYEKEE (reference sequence). V was cut by 1 base and J by 3 bases, with 21 bases left in between. The CDR3 has 18 amino acids. The CDR3 is CASSLWAQGRRVTDTQYF. The CDR3 nucleotides read TGTGCCAGCAGCTTGTGGGCCCAGGGCAGGAGGGTGACAGATACGCAGTATTTT. Variable domain in full (rest from reference TRBV5-5 and TRBJ2-3): DAGVTQSPTHLIKTRGQQVTLRCSPISGHKSVSWYQQVLGQGPQFIFQYYEKEERGRGNFPDRFSARQFPNYSSELNVNALLLGDSALYLCASSLWAQGRRVTDTQYFGPGTRLTVL.

J is TRBJ2-7 and V is TRBV28; no clear D gene. The CDR3 runs to 13 residues. The germline V and J ends were trimmed by 3 bases and 2 bases, with 8 bases remaining between them. Germline V gives CDR1 MDHEN, CDR2 SYDVKM. This chain's CDR3 is CASSLRQPYEQYF. In DNA, the CDR3 is TGTGCCAGCAGTTTGCGGCAGCCCTACGAGCAGTACTTC.

The chain carries TRBV11-2 and TRBJ1-3; D not certain. The germline V and J ends were trimmed by 2 bases and 3 bases, with 8 bases remaining between them. The CDR3 has 14 amino acids. Germline V gene sequence: CDR1 SGHAT, CDR2 FQNNGV. The CDR3 DNA is TGTGCCAGCAGCTTAACAGTCAATGGAAACACCATATATTTT. Translating gives CASSLTVNGNTIYF.

The chain employs TRBV2 and TRBJ1-3; 7 positions match TRBD1. V was clipped by 7 bases and J by 1 base; unmatched bases: 1. Germline loops: CDR1 SNHLY, CDR2 FYNNEI. The CDR3 is 13 amino acids. The CDR3 region has the DNA TGTGCCAGCACGACAGGGTCTGGAAACACCATATATTTT. Translation: CASTTGSGNTIYF.

The CDR3 sequence: CASSLVGANVLTF. The CDR3 coding sequence is TGTGCCAGCAGCCTCGTTGGGGCCAACGTCCTGACTTTC. V gene TRBV14 combines with J gene TRBJ2-6; D ambiguous. CDR1 SGHDN and CDR2 FVKESK come from the germline V gene. V dropped 4 bases and J dropped 3 bases, with 4 bases sitting between them. The CDR3 is 13 amino acids.

This sequence joins TRBV27 and TRBJ2-7; D might be TRBD1 (6 bases). Germline-derived CDR1 and CDR2 are MNHEY and SMNVEV (reference sequence). The CDR3 consists of 15 residues. Trimming shortened V by 2 bases and J by 0 bases, and 11 bases separated the two germline ends. CDR3 sequence: CASSLGGVSSYEQYF. In nucleotides, the CDR3 is TGTGCCAGCAGTTTAGGGGGCGTTAGCTCCTACGAGCAGTACTTC.

The chain couples TRBV5-1 to TRBJ1-6, with unresolved D. V dropped 0 bases and J dropped 8 bases, with 6 bases sitting between them. CDR1 and CDR2 (germline): SGHRS, YFSETQ. The CDR3 length is 13 residues. CDR3 sequence reads: CASSLGRDSPLHF. The CDR3 DNA sequence: TGCGCCAGCAGCTTGGGCCGGGATTCACCCCTCCACTTT.

This chain uses TRBV7-6 with TRBJ2-2, with 7 positions matching TRBD1. V dropped 5 bases and J dropped 0; count of bases not matched to a gene: 3. Looked up from germline, CDR1 is SGHVS and CDR2 is FNYEAQ. The CDR3 is 15 amino acids. The CDR3: CASSLQGANTGELFF. The CDR3 DNA reads as TGTGCCAGCAGCCTGCAGGGGGCGAACACCGGGGAGCTGTTTTTT.